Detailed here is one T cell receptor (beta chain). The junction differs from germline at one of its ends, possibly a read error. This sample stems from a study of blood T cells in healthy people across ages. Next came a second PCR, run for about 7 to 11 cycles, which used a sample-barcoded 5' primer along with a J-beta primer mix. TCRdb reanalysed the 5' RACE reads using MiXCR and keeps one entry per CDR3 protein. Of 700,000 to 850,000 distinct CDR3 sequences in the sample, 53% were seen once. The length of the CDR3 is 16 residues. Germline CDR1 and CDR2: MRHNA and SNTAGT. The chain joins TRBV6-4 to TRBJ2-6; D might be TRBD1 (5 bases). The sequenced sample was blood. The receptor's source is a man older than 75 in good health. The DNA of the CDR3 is TGTGCCGGCAGTGACAGTTCTCGCTCTGGGGCCAACGTCCTGACTTTC. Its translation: CAGSDSSRSGANVLTF.